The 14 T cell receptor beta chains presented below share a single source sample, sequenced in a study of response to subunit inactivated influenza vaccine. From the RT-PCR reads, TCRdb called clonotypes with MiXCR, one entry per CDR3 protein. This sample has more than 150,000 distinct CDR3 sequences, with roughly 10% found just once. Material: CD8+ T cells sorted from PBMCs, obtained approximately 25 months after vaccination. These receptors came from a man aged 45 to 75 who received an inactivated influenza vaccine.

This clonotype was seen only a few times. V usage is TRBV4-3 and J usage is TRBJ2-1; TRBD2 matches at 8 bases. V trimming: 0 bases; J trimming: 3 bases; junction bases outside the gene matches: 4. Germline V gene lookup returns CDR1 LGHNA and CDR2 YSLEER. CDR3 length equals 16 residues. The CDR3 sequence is CASSQETSGLYNEQFF. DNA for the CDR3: TGCGCCAGCAGCCAAGAAACTAGCGGCCTCTACAATGAGCAGTTCTTC.

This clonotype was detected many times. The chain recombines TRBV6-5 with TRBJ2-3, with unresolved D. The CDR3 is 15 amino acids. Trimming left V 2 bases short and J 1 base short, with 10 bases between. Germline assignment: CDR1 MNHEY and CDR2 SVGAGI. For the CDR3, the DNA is TGTGCCAGCAGTTACGGCAGTTTCGGCACAGATACGCAGTATTTT. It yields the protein CASSYGSFGTDTQYF.

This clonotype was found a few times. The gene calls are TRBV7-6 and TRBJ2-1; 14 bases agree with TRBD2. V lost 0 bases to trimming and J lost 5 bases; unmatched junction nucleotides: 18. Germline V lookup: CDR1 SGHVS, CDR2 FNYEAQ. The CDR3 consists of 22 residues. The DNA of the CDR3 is TGTGCCAGCAGCTTAGCAGTTTCGGGACTAGCGGGGGCCGCCAACCTCCACAATGAGCAGTTCTTC. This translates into CASSLAVSGLAGAANLHNEQFF.

CDR3 nucleotide sequence: TGTGCCACCAGCAGAGATAATACAGGGATATCCTACGAGCAGTACTTC. It translates to CATSRDNTGISYEQYF. The V call is TRBV15, the J call TRBJ2-7; perhaps TRBD1 as D (6 bases). Germline values: CDR1 LNHNV, CDR2 YYDKDF (reference sequence). Between the trimmed V and J ends, which lost 0 bases and 1 base, there was a span of 13 bases. The CDR3 runs 16 residues. The whole variable domain, filled in from reference TRBV15 and TRBJ2-7, reads DAMVIQNPRYQVTQFGKPVTLSCSQTLNHNVMYWYQQKSSQAPKLLFHYYDKDFNNEADTPDNFQSRRPNTSFCFLDIRSPGLGDTAMYLCATSRDNTGISYEQYFGPGTRLTVT.

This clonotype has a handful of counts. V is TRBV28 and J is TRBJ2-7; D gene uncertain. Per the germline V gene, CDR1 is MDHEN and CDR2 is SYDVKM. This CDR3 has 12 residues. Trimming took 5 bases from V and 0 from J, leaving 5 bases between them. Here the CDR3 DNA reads TGTGCCAGCAGTGAACACTCCTACGAGCAGTACTTC. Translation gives CASSEHSYEQYF.

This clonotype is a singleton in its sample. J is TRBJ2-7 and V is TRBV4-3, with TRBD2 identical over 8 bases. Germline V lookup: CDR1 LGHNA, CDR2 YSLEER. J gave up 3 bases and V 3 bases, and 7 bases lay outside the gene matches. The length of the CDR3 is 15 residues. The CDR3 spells CASSQVKTSVYEQYF. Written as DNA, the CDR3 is TGCGCCAGCAGCCAGGTTAAGACTAGCGTCTACGAGCAGTACTTC.

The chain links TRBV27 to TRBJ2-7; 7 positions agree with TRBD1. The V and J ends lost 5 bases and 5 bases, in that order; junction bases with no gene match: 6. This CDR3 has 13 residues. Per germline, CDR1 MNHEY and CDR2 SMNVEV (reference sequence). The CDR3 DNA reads TGTGCCAGCAGTGCCTGGGACAGTGACGAGCAGTACTTC. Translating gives CASSAWDSDEQYF.

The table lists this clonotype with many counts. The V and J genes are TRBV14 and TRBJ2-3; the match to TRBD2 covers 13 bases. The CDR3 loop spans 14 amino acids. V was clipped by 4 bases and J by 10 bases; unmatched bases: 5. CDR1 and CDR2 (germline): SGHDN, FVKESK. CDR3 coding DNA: TGTGCCAGCAGCCCAGGACTAGCGGGGGCTCCGCAGTATTTT. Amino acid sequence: CASSPGLAGAPQYF.

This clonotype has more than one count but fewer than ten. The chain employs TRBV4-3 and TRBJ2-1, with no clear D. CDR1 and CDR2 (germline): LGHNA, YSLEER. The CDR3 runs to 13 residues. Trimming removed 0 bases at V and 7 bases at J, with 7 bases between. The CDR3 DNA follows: TGCGCCAGCAGCCAAGATCTGCAAAATGAGCAGTTCTTC. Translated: CASSQDLQNEQFF.

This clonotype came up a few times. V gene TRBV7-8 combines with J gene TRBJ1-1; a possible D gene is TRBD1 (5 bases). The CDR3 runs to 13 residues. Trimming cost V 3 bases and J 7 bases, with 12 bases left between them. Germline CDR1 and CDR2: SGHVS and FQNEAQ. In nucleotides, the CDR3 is TGTGCCAGCAGCTTTAGACAGAGCCATGAAGCTTTCTTT. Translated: CASSFRQSHEAFF.

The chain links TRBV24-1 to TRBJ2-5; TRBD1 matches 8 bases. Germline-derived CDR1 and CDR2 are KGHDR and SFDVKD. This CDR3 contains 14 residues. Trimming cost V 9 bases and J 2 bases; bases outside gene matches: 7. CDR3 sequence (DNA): TGTGCCACCCGAGGCCAGGGGGCTCAAGAGACCCAGTACTTC. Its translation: CATRGQGAQETQYF.

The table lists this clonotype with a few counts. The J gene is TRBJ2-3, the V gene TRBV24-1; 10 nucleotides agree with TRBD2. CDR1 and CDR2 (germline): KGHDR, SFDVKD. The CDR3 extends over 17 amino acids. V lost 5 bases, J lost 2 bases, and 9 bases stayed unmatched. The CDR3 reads CATSGRRGLAPTDTQYF. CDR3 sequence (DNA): TGTGCCACCAGTGGCCGGCGGGGACTAGCGCCCACAGATACGCAGTATTTT.

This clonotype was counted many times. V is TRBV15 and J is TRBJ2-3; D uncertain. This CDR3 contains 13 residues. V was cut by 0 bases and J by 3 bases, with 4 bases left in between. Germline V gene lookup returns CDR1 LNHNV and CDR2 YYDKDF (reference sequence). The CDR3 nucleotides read TGTGCCACCAGCAGAGATCTGACAGATACGCAGTATTTT. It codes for CATSRDLTDTQYF.

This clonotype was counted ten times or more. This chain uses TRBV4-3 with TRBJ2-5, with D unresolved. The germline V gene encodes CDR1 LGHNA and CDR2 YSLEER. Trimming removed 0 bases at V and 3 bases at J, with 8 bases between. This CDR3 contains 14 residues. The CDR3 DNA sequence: TGCGCCAGCAGCCAAGACGGAGAAAAAGAGACCCAGTACTTC. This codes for CASSQDGEKETQYF.